This TCR beta chain emerged from a study of response to subunit inactivated influenza vaccine. General study points: The authors put forward the suggestion that each seasonal influenza vaccination may bring in only a limited number of new T cells.

TCRdb redid the calling of the RT-PCR reads with MiXCR, one entry per CDR3 protein. The sample contains around 520,000 distinct CDR3 sequences, approximately 24% of which appear only once. This clonotype has just a few counts. Its cognate antigen is unknown. J lost 4 bases, V lost 7 bases, and 20 bases had no gene match. CDR3 length: 19 residues. Germline values: CDR1 DFQATT, CDR2 SNEGSKA (reference sequence). The clonotype comes from a man over 45 who received an inactivated influenza vaccine. The rearrangement links TRBV20-1 to TRBJ2-1; 12 bases map to TRBD1. The sample in question was CD4+ T cells sorted from PBMCs, obtained roughly 5 days after vaccination. The CDR3 is CSVIPTFRDRGRFYNEQFF. The CDR3 DNA reads TGCAGTGTCATCCCCACCTTCCGGGACAGGGGGCGGTTTTACAATGAGCAGTTCTTC.